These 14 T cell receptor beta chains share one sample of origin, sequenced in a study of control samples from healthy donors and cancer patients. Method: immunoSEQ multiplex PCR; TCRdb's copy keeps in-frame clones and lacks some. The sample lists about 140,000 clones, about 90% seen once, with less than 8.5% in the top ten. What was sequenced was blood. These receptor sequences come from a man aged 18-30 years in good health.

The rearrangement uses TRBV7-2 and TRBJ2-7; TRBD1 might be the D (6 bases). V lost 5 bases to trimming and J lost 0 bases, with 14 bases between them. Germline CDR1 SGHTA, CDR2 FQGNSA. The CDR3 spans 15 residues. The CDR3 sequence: CASSETGYISYEQYF. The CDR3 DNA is TGTGCCAGCAGCGAAACAGGGTACATCTCCTACGAGCAGTACTTC. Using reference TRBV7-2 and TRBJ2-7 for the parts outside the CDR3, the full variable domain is GAGVSQSPSNKVTEKGKDVELRCDPISGHTALYWYRQSLGQGLEFLIYFQGNSAPDKSGLPSDRFSAERTGGSVSTLTIQRTQQEDSAVYLCASSETGYISYEQYFGPGTRLTVT.

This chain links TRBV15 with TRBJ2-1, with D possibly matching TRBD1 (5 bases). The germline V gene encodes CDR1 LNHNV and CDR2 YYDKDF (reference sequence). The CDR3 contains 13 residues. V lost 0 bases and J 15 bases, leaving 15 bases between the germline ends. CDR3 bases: TGTGCCACCAGCAGAGAGACAGCCTCGAACGCGTTCTTC. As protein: CATSRETASNAFF. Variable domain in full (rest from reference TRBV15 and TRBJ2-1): DAMVIQNPRYQVTQFGKPVTLSCSQTLNHNVMYWYQQKSSQAPKLLFHYYDKDFNNEADTPDNFQSRRPNTSFCFLDIRSPGLGDTAMYLCATSRETASNAFFGPGTRLTVL.

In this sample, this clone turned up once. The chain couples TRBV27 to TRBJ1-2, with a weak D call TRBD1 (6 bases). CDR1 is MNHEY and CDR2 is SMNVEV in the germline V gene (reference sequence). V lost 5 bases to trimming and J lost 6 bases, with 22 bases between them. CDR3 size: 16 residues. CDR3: CASSPLPGQLDDGYTF. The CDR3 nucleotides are TGTGCCAGCAGTCCCCTACCTGGACAGTTGGACGATGGCTACACCTTC.

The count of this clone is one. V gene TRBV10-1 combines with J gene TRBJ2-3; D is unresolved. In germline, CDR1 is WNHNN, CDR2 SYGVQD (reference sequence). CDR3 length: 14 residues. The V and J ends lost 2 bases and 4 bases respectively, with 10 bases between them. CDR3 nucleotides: TGCGCCAGCAGTGAGGGACGGTCGTCAGATACGCAGTATTTT. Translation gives CASSEGRSSDTQYF.

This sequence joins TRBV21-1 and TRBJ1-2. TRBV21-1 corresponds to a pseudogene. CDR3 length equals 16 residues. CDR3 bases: TGTGCCAGAAGGGAGGGACAGACACATCGGAACTATGGCTACACCTTC. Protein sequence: CARREGQTHRNYGYTF.

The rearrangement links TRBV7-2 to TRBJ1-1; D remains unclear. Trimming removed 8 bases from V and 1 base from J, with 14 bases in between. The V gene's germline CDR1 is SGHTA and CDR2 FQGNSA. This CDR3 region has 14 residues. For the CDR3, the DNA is TGTGCCAGCTGCCAACGGTCAGAGAACACTGAAGCTTTCTTT. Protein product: CASCQRSENTEAFF.

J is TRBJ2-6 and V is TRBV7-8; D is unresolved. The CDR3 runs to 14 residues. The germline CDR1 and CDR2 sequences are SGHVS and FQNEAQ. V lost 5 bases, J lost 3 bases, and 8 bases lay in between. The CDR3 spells CASSPSSGANVLTF. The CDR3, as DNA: TGTGCCAGCAGCCCATCCAGTGGGGCCAACGTCCTGACTTTC.

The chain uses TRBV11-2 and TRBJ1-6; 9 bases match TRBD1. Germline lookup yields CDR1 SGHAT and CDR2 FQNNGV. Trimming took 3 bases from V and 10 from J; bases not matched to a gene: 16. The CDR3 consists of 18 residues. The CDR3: CASSFNPVTGGSRSPLHF. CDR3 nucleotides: TGTGCCAGCAGCTTTAACCCCGTTACAGGGGGCTCAAGATCACCCCTCCACTTT.

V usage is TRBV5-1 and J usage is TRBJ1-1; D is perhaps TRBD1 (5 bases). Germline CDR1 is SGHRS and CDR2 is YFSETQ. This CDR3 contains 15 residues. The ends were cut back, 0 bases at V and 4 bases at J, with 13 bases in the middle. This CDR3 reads CASSLAGPGGTEAFF. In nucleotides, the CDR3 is TGCGCCAGCAGCTTGGCGGGGCCGGGGGGCACTGAAGCTTTCTTT.

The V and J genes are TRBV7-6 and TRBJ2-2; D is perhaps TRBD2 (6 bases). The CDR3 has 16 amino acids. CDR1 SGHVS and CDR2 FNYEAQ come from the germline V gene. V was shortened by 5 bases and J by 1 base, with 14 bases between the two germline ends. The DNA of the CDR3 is TGTGCCAGCAGCCCGACGGAAGCGGGGAACACCGGGGAGCTGTTTTTT. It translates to CASSPTEAGNTGELFF. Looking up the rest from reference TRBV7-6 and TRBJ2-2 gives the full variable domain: GAGVSQSPRYKVTKRGQDVALRCDPISGHVSLYWYRQALGQGPEFLTYFNYEAQQDKSGLPNDRFSAERPEGSISTLTIQRTEQRDSAMYRCASSPTEAGNTGELFFGEGSRLTVL.

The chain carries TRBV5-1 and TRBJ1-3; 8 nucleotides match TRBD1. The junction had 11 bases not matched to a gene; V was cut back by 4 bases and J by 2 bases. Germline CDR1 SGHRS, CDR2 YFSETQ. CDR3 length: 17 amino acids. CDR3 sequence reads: CASSLGQGTSPGNTIYF. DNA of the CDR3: TGCGCCAGCAGCCTAGGACAGGGCACGTCCCCTGGAAACACCATATATTTT.

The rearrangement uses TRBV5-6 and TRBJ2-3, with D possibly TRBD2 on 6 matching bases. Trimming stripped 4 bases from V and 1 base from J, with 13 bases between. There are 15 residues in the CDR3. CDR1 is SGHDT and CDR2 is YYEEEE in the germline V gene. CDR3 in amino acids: CASSQLGGGTDTQYF. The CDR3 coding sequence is TGTGCCAGCAGCCAGCTAGGCGGGGGCACAGATACGCAGTATTTT.

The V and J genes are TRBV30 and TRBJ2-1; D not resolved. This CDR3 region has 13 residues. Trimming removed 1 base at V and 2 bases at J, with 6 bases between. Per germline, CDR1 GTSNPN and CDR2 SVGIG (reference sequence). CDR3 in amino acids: CAWSGGTYNEQFF. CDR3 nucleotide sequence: TGTGCCTGGAGTGGGGGAACCTACAATGAGCAGTTCTTC.

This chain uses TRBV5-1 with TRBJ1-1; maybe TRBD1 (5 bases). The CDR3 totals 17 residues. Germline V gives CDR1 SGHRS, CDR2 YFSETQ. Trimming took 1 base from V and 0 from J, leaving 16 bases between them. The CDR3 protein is CASSLRSMEGVNTEAFF. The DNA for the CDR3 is TGCGCCAGCAGCTTGAGGTCTATGGAAGGGGTGAACACTGAAGCTTTCTTT.